Given below is one T cell receptor (beta chain) in context. Libraries were prepared by immunoSEQ multiplex PCR; TCRdb keeps only in-frame clonotypes and omits some of them. Seen here are 300,000 to 400,000 clones, roughly 86% observed once, and the top ten hold about 2.5%. Patients at the Seattle site were enrolled during active infection and followed longitudinally. The sample originates from a study of blood T cell repertoires in COVID-19. CDR1 SGHAT and CDR2 FQNNGV come from the germline V gene. Trimming left V 6 bases short and J 6 bases short, with 17 bases between. The CDR3 has 15 amino acids. The TCR sequence derives from a woman aged 55 to 70 with COVID-19, enrolled during active disease. Sequencing was done on a sample of peripheral blood. The chain combines TRBV11-2 with TRBJ2-2; possibly TRBD2 for D (6 bases). CDR3: CASREGFGWSGELFF. Here the CDR3 DNA reads TGTGCCAGCAGGGAGGGTTTCGGCTGGTCCGGGGAGCTGTTTTTT.